The next 7 T cell receptor beta chains were all read from a single sample in a study of blood T cell repertoires in COVID-19 (dated by TCRdb to the early 2020s). The receptor library was made with the immunoSEQ multiplex PCR assay. TCRdb holds this immuneACCESS table with in-frame rearrangements only. Some clones are missing; in checked studies, unresolved V genes explain under half, and the rest has no known cause. This sample is represented by roughly 200,000 clones; roughly 82% of them were singletons. About 5.5% of the sample comes from the top ten. The material sequenced was PBMCs or T cells enriched from blood (not recorded which). These receptor sequences come from a woman aged 55-70 years with acute COVID-19.

The chain uses TRBV4-2 and TRBJ2-1; D call uncertain. From germline, CDR1 is LGHNA and CDR2 YNFKEQ. V lost 3 bases and J lost 6, with 9 bases in between. The CDR3 has 13 residues. The CDR3 reads CASSQRSVNEQFF. The CDR3 DNA reads TGTGCCAGCAGCCAGAGAAGCGTCAATGAGCAGTTCTTC.

A remark on this clone: In the same sample, other DNA sequences code for this CDR3. This chain links TRBV9 with TRBJ2-3; 10 bases line up with TRBD2. The CDR3 is 15 amino acids. CDR1 is SGDLS and CDR2 is YYNGEE in the germline V gene. Losses at the gene ends were 0 bases for V and 4 bases for J; bases not matched to a gene: 2. Here the CDR3 reads CASSVGTSGSDTQYF. DNA of the CDR3: TGTGCCAGCAGCGTAGGGACTAGCGGTTCAGATACGCAGTATTTT.

The rearrangement links TRBV6-5 to TRBJ1-1; 10 bases agree with TRBD1. Germline loops: CDR1 MNHEY, CDR2 SVGAGI. V dropped 7 bases and J dropped 1; count of bases not matched to a gene: 6. CDR3 length: 15 residues. The CDR3 loop reads CASTLGQGGNTEAFF. Written as DNA, the CDR3 is TGTGCCAGCACCTTAGGACAGGGGGGGAACACTGAAGCTTTCTTT.

The chain has TRBV27 and TRBJ1-6; a weak D match, TRBD1 (5 bases). The germline gives CDR1 MNHEY, CDR2 SMNVEV (reference sequence). The CDR3 length is 13 residues. V lost 3 bases, J lost 11 bases, and 11 bases lay in between. The CDR3 loop is CASSFQGQAPLHF. In nucleotides, the CDR3 is TGTGCCAGCAGTTTTCAGGGTCAAGCACCCCTCCACTTT.

CDR3 DNA sequence: TGTGCCAGCAGTTTCGGACAGGGGAGAACTTTCTTT. This codes for CASSFGQGRTFF. The J gene is TRBJ1-1, the V gene TRBV12-3 or TRBV12-4; 9 bases line up with TRBD1. This CDR3 spans 12 amino acids. After removal of 3 bases from V and 12 bases from J, the junction contained 5 bases not matched to a gene.

V usage is TRBV6-2 or TRBV6-3 and J usage is TRBJ2-5; 14 bases map to TRBD2. Trimming took 0 bases from V and 5 from J; bases not matched to a gene: 5. CDR1 is MNHEY and CDR2 is SVGEGT in the germline V gene. The CDR3 loop spans 17 amino acids. The CDR3, as DNA: TGTGCCAGCAGTTACTCGGGGACTAGCGGGGGATGGGAGACCCAGTACTTC. It specifies CASSYSGTSGGWETQYF.

The genes are TRBV21-1 and TRBJ2-5; TRBD1, the D gene given by the table, was not confirmed from the DNA. TRBV21-1 is described as a pseudogene. The CDR3 is made up of 14 amino acids. CDR3 protein: CASSLRDSPGTQYF. The CDR3 DNA reads TGTGCCAGCAGCCTACGGGACAGTCCGGGGACCCAGTACTTC.